The clone carrying this T cell receptor (beta chain) has a count of ten or more. Researchers took RNA transcripts and amplified the TCR beta CDR3 regions from them. A set of HTBI primers served as the primers for a first-round RT-PCR of the TCR CDR3. TCRdb ran MiXCR on the multiplex PCR reads and lists one entry per CDR3 protein. The table shows around 600,000 distinct CDR3 sequences, with approximately 15% occurring only once. The data were obtained in a study of T cells in Graves' hyperthyroidism and ophthalmopathy. Study details: Peripheral blood was acquired at first diagnosis, ahead of any therapy whatsoever.

The CDR3 is made up of 13 amino acids. The germline CDR1 and CDR2 sequences are MDHEN and SYDVKM. V shed 3 bases and J 5 bases; nucleotides not matched to a gene: 4. In making diagnoses, clinical symptoms, serum thyroxine and TRAb, thyroid ultrasound and orbital computed tomography were all used. PBMCs were derived from 10 ml fresh peripheral blood. V and J are TRBV28 and TRBJ2-7; 7 bases match TRBD1. Material for sequencing was blood. The sequence came from a woman aged 50 to 65 with Graves' ophthalmopathy. CDR3 sequence reads: CASSLRGRHEQYF. CDR3 DNA: TGTGCCAGCAGTTTGAGGGGGCGACACGAGCAGTACTTC.